Below are 20 T cell receptor beta chains sequenced from a single sample in a study of cytomegalovirus exposure and HLA in healthy donors. With 60 Vbeta and 13 Jbeta primers, the PCR was carried out. Data came from immunoSEQ multiplex PCR; TCRdb stores just in-frame clones and leaves some out. Of 95,000 to 100,000 clones listed, approximately 76% are singletons. Sequencing used PBMCs. The receptors derive from a man aged 40-50 years in good health and CMV-seronegative.

In its sample, this clone was seen a few times. The chain carries TRBV7-2 and TRBJ2-5; 7 bases match TRBD1. Germline CDR1 is SGHTA and CDR2 is FQGNSA. The trim removed 1 base at V and 3 bases at J, leaving 5 bases unmatched. The CDR3 has 15 residues. As DNA, the CDR3 is TGTGCCAGCAGCTTAGACCCTGGGACAGAAGAGACCCAGTACTTC. Its translation is CASSLDPGTEETQYF.

The V and J genes are TRBV28 and TRBJ2-2; 7 nucleotides agree with TRBD1. The CDR3 runs 15 residues. V was clipped by 6 bases and J by 4 bases; unmatched bases: 8. Germline V gives CDR1 MDHEN, CDR2 SYDVKM. The DNA for the CDR3 is TGTGCCAGCAGGAGAGACCACAGGGGCACCGGGGAGCTGTTTTTT. Protein sequence: CASRRDHRGTGELFF.

CDR3 DNA: TGTGCCAGTAGTATAGACCGGCGCAGCGAGCCGGGGCCCCTCCACTTT. Its translation is CASSIDRRSEPGPLHF. The chain couples TRBV19 to TRBJ1-6; D gene ambiguous. The V and J ends lost 0 bases and 13 bases respectively, with 19 bases between them. This CDR3 has 16 residues. Per the germline V gene, CDR1 is LNHDA and CDR2 is SQIVND (reference sequence).

The genes are TRBV6-6 and TRBJ2-5; TRBD1 matches at 10 bases. This CDR3 spans 16 amino acids. Per germline, CDR1 MNHNY and CDR2 SVGAGI (reference sequence). After removal of 1 base from V and 2 bases from J, the junction contained 4 bases not matched to a gene. The CDR3 DNA is TGTGCCAGCAGTTACTGGATGGACAGGGGGCAAGAGACCCAGTACTTC. Protein: CASSYWMDRGQETQYF.

This rearrangement joins TRBV28 to TRBJ1-6; no clear D. The CDR3 runs 15 residues. Germline values: CDR1 MDHEN, CDR2 SYDVKM. V lost 5 bases and J lost 5, with 13 bases in between. For the CDR3, the DNA is TGTGCCAGCAGTATCGACGCGGTCGATAATTCACCCCTCCACTTT. This translates into CASSIDAVDNSPLHF.

This clone came up once. J is TRBJ2-6 and V is TRBV19, with D maybe TRBD2 (5 bases). The V end was cut by 10 bases, the J end by 2 bases, with 9 bases between. In germline, CDR1 is LNHDA, CDR2 SQIVND (reference sequence). This CDR3 spans 13 amino acids. CDR3 DNA sequence: TGTGCCACCCGGGGTACTGGGGCCAACGTCCTGACTTTC. Its protein product is CATRGTGANVLTF. Combining the CDR3 with reference TRBV19 and TRBJ2-6 gives the whole variable domain DGGITQSPKYLFRKEGQNVTLSCEQNLNHDAMYWYRQDPGQGLRLIYYSQIVNDFQKGDIAEGYSVSREKKESFPLTVTSAQKNPTAFYLCATRGTGANVLTFGAGSRLTVL.

A few counts support this clone. This chain uses TRBV30 with TRBJ1-2; D possibly corresponds to TRBD1 (6 bases). V lost 5 bases and J lost 5, with 15 bases in between. The CDR3 runs 13 residues. Germline V CDR1 and CDR2: GTSNPN, SVGIG (reference sequence). CDR3: CAWAIGGEYGYTF. DNA for the CDR3: TGTGCCTGGGCCATAGGGGGGGAGTATGGCTACACCTTC.

This chain joins TRBV28 and TRBJ1-1; D unresolved. This CDR3 has 13 residues. Trimming pared 6 bases from V and 5 bases from J, leaving 13 bases between. Germline V lookup: CDR1 MDHEN, CDR2 SYDVKM. CDR3 sequence reads: CASRLDGRTEAFF. The CDR3 bases are TGTGCCAGCAGATTGGACGGGAGGACTGAAGCTTTCTTT.

The genes are TRBV19 and TRBJ1-5; D unclear. The CDR3 covers 14 residues. Germline lookup yields CDR1 LNHDA and CDR2 SQIVND (reference sequence). V lost 3 bases and J lost 3, with 9 bases in between. The CDR3 DNA sequence: TGTGCCAGTAGTATCTTACACTACAATCAGCCCCAGCATTTT. It codes for CASSILHYNQPQHF.

V and J are TRBV7-9 and TRBJ2-3; 11 positions agree with TRBD2. The CDR3 is made up of 16 amino acids. J lost 6 bases, V lost 4 bases, and 9 bases had no gene match. Germline V CDR1 and CDR2: SEHNR, FQNEAQ (reference sequence). The CDR3 bases are TGTGCCAGCAGCTCAAAACTAGCGGGAGATGTGGATACGCAGTATTTT. It codes for CASSSKLAGDVDTQYF.

J is TRBJ1-6 and V is TRBV2; the D gene is possibly TRBD1 (6 bases). V was cut by 5 bases and J by 10 bases, with 15 bases left in between. The CDR3 runs to 14 residues. Germline CDR1 reads SNHLY; CDR2 reads FYNNEI. Here the CDR3 reads CASSLDRLESPLHF. The DNA of the CDR3 is TGTGCCAGCAGTCTAGACAGGTTGGAATCACCCCTCCACTTT.

Concerning this clone itself: Sequence at one end of the junction differs from germline and may be a read error. V usage is TRBV7-9 and J usage is TRBJ1-2, with 7 nucleotides matching TRBD1. The length of the CDR3 is 16 residues. The germline gives CDR1 SEHNR, CDR2 FQNEAQ (reference sequence). CDR3 sequence: CSSSERATGTTYGYTF. DNA for the CDR3: TGTTCCAGCAGCGAAAGAGCGACAGGGACCACCTATGGCTACACCTTC.

The chain links TRBV11-3 to TRBJ2-1; 9 nucleotides match TRBD2. From germline, CDR1 is SGHNT and CDR2 YENEEA. Trimming removed 1 base from V and 6 bases from J; junction bases left unmatched: 7. The CDR3 runs 16 residues. The DNA for the CDR3 is TGTGCCAGCAGCTTAGGAGGTAGCGGGAGTCGCAATGAGCAGTTCTTC. It is translated as CASSLGGSGSRNEQFF. The full variable domain, with the rest looked up from reference TRBV11-3 and TRBJ2-1, is EAGVVQSPRYKIIEKKQPVAFWCNPISGHNTLYWYLQNLGQGPELLIRYENEEAVDDSQLPKDRFSAERLKGVDSTLKIQPAELGDSAVYLCASSLGGSGSRNEQFFGPGTRLTVL.

This chain links TRBV29-1 with TRBJ1-2; TRBD1 might be the D (6 bases). Trimming removed 3 bases from V and 4 bases from J, with 9 bases in between. The germline V gene encodes CDR1 SQVTM and CDR2 ANQGSEA. The CDR3 has 12 amino acids. In nucleotides, the CDR3 is TGCAGCGTTGAGAGGGGGGGCTATGGCTACACCTTC. Encoded protein: CSVERGGYGYTF.

This rearrangement joins TRBV6-4 to TRBJ2-5, with D possibly being TRBD1 (5 bases). Germline values: CDR1 MRHNA, CDR2 SNTAGT. Deletions cut 7 bases from V and 0 bases from J, with 18 bases between. This CDR3 has 16 residues. Here the CDR3 reads CASTSTGLGYQETQYF. As DNA, the CDR3 is TGTGCCAGCACCAGTACAGGCCTCGGGTACCAAGAGACCCAGTACTTC.

The chain joins TRBV11-2 to TRBJ2-1; 7 positions match TRBD2. Unmatched junction bases numbered 2, after V lost 6 bases and J lost 9 bases. The CDR3 contains 11 residues. Germline-derived CDR1 and CDR2 are SGHAT and FQNNGV. CDR3 sequence reads: CASRRGSEQFF. CDR3 nucleotides: TGTGCCAGCAGGCGCGGGAGTGAGCAGTTCTTC.

This chain uses TRBV6-5 with TRBJ2-5, with TRBD2 matching over 9 bases. Losses at the gene ends were 0 bases for V and 4 bases for J; bases not matched to a gene: 3. Germline CDR1 MNHEY, CDR2 SVGAGI. CDR3 size: 15 residues. The CDR3 coding sequence is TGTGCCAGCAGTTACTCGCGGGGGGGCCGAGAGACCCAGTACTTC. Encoded protein: CASSYSRGGRETQYF.

V and J are TRBV9 and TRBJ2-1; 8 bases agree with TRBD2. This CDR3 is built from 18 residues. Trimming removed 4 bases from V and 5 bases from J; junction bases left unmatched: 17. CDR1 is SGDLS, CDR2 YYNGEE, per germline. CDR3: CASSHTGSTSGTNNEQFF. In DNA, the CDR3 is TGTGCCAGCAGCCACACGGGGTCCACTAGCGGCACTAACAATGAGCAGTTCTTC.

The chain combines TRBV27 with TRBJ2-1; tentatively, D is TRBD2 (6 bases). This CDR3 has 17 residues. The germline gives CDR1 MNHEY, CDR2 SMNVEV (reference sequence). The V end lost 4 bases, the J end lost 10 bases, and 26 bases lay between the germline ends. CDR3 sequence reads: CASSSYRRGTERQEQFF. The CDR3 DNA reads TGTGCCAGCAGTTCGTATAGGCGCGGGACTGAGCGGCAGGAGCAGTTCTTC.

This chain connects TRBV9 to TRBJ1-2; TRBD1 aligns across 7 bases. Germline loops: CDR1 SGDLS, CDR2 YYNGEE. The CDR3 loop spans 18 amino acids. The trim removed 4 bases at V and 4 bases at J, leaving 19 bases unmatched. Here the CDR3 DNA reads TGTGCCAGCAGCTTTAACTCCGACAGGGCGCGGATTCCCTATGGCTACACCTTC. Its translation: CASSFNSDRARIPYGYTF.